This TCR beta chain was observed in a study of molecular identifiers for immune sequencing clone quantification. This clonotype was detected many times. TCRdb reprocessed the PCR reads with MiXCR, giving one entry per CDR3 protein. The top ten clones hold roughly 1% of a sample with approximately 97,000 distinct CDR3 sequences, approximately 24% of them seen once. There are 13 residues in the CDR3. Germline V gene data show CDR1 as DFQATT and CDR2 as SNEGSKA (reference sequence). The chain links TRBV20-1 to TRBJ2-2, with 7 bases that match TRBD2. Source material: naive CD8+ T cells from blood, with Jurkat cell RNA spiked in. Subset in this sample: FACS-sorted CD8+CD4-CCR7+CD45RA+ naive T cells. The sequence derives from a human donor in good health. Some libraries in this study had Jurkat cell RNA spiked in. The CDR3 DNA sequence: TGCGGGGGAGCGGGGCTCAACACCGGGGAGCTGTTTTTT. Translating gives CGGAGLNTGELFF.